The 9 T cell receptor beta chains listed next were all sequenced from one sample in a study of blood T cell repertoires in COVID-19. TCRdb keeps only in-frame clones here, not all; method: immunoSEQ multiplex PCR. The data contain roughly 290,000 clones, around 88% of them singletons. The sample comprised peripheral blood. These receptors came from a man aged 25 to 40 with acute or convalescent COVID-19.

This chain joins TRBV6-6 and TRBJ1-2; the match to TRBD1 covers 8 bases. The V segment lost 5 bases and the J segment 8 bases; nucleotides outside the gene matches: 13. This CDR3 is built from 15 residues. CDR1 is MNHNY, CDR2 SVGAGI, per germline (reference sequence). CDR3: CASSKQQGGREGYTF. The CDR3 region has the DNA TGTGCCAGCAGTAAACAACAGGGGGGACGTGAGGGCTACACCTTC.

Turning to this clone: The DNA is omitted, as the CDR3 cannot be located on it reliably, and the CDR3 follows TCRdb's listing. V and J are TRBV21-1 and TRBJ1-2. TRBV21-1 is recorded as a pseudogene. The CDR3 extends over 14 residues, inclusive of both ends. CDR3 region: CASGWGSGAGGYTF.

J is TRBJ1-1 and V is TRBV9, with D maybe TRBD1 (5 bases). V shed 3 bases and J shed 0 bases, with 24 bases lying between them. There are 19 residues in the CDR3. Germline V gene lookup returns CDR1 SGDLS and CDR2 YYNGEE. CDR3 region: CASSASLGTGRGMNTEAFF. Here the CDR3 DNA reads TGTGCCAGCAGCGCCTCCCTTGGAACCGGGAGGGGCATGAACACTGAAGCTTTCTTT.

V and J are TRBV7-2 and TRBJ1-2, with D hard to call. Trimming pared 4 bases from V and 7 bases from J, leaving 16 bases between. The germline gives CDR1 SGHTA, CDR2 FQGNSA. The CDR3 consists of 14 residues. The CDR3 region has the DNA TGTGCCAGCAGCTCCCGCGGGATTCGGCGTGGCTACACCTTC. Its protein product is CASSSRGIRRGYTF.

This sequence joins TRBV27 and TRBJ1-6, with 8 bases matching TRBD1. Per the germline V gene, CDR1 is MNHEY and CDR2 is SMNVEV (reference sequence). The CDR3 is 16 amino acids. V dropped 5 bases and J dropped 5; count of bases not matched to a gene: 8. The DNA for the CDR3 is TGTGCCAGCAGTATGCGGACAGGGAACCATAATTCACCCCTCCACTTT. This sequence encodes CASSMRTGNHNSPLHF.

CDR3 DNA: TGCGCCAGCAGCTTGATCGCGGGACAGACAAACTATGGCTACACCTTC. This translates into CASSLIAGQTNYGYTF. The chain carries TRBV5-1 and TRBJ1-2; TRBD1 agrees at 7 bases. The CDR3 covers 16 residues. In germline, CDR1 is SGHRS, CDR2 YFSETQ. With 1 base clipped from V and 2 bases from J, the junction kept 8 bases outside the gene matches.

This chain joins TRBV11-3 and TRBJ1-3; D remains ambiguous. The V gene's germline CDR1 is SGHNT and CDR2 YENEEA. The V end lost 1 base, the J end lost 3 bases, and 4 bases lay between the germline ends. This CDR3 is built from 13 residues. The DNA of the CDR3 is TGTGCCAGCAGCTTAGGAGGTGGAAACACCATATATTTT. Amino acids: CASSLGGGNTIYF.

This chain joins TRBV4-1 and TRBJ1-1; no clear D gene. CDR1 and CDR2 from the germline V gene are MGHRA and YSYEKL. CDR3 length equals 13 residues. V was clipped by 0 bases and J by 11 bases, with 13 bases between them. This chain's CDR3 is CASSQDGLRVAFF. For the CDR3, the DNA is TGCGCCAGCAGCCAAGATGGCCTGAGGGTTGCTTTCTTT.

This clone was seen only once. The chain employs TRBV28 and TRBJ1-2; D possibly corresponds to TRBD1 (5 bases). Germline V gene lookup returns CDR1 MDHEN and CDR2 SYDVKM. The V end lost 6 bases, the J end lost 10 bases, and 12 bases lay between the germline ends. The length of the CDR3 is 11 residues. CDR3 protein: CASSLDRVYTF. The CDR3 nucleotides read TGTGCCAGCAGCCTTGACAGAGTCTACACCTTC.